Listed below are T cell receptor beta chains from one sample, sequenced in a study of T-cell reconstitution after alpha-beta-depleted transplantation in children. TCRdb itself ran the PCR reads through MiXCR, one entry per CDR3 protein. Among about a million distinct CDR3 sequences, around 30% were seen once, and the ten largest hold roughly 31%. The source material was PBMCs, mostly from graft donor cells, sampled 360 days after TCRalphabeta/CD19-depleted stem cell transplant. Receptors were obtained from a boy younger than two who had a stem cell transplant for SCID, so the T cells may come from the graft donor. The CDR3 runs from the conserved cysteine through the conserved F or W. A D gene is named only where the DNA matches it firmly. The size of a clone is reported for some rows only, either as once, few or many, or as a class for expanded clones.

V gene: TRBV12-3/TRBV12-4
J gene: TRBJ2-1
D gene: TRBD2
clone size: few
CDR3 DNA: TGTGCCAGCAGCCCCGGGACTAGCAATTCCAATGAGCAGTTCTTC
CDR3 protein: CASSPGTSNSNEQFF

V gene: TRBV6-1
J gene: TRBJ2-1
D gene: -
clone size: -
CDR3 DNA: TGTGCCAGCAGCTCCCCAGGGAGGAGCTCCTACAATGAGCAGTTCTTC
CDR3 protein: CASSSPGRSSYNEQFF

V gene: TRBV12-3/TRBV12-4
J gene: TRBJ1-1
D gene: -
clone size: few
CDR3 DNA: TGTGCCAGCAGTGTGACAGGAGTGGCTTTCTTT
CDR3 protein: CASSVTGVAFF

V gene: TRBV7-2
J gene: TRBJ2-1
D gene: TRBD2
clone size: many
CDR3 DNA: TGTGCCAGCAGCTTAGGGACTAGCGGGGACAATGAGCAGTTCTTC
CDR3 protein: CASSLGTSGDNEQFF

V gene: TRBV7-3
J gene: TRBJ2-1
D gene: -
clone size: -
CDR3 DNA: TGTGCCAGCAGCTTAATTGGGGGGATTGACTACAATGAGCAGTTCTTC
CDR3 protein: CASSLIGGIDYNEQFF

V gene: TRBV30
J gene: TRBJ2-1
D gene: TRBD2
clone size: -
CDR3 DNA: TGTGCCTGGAGTGTCCTGACTAGCCGGGATGAGCAGTTCTTC
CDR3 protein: CAWSVLTSRDEQFF

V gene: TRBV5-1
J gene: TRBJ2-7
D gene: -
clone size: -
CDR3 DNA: TGCGCCAGCAGCGGAGGGGGGAGCACCTACGAGCAGTACTTC
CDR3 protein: CASSGGGSTYEQYF

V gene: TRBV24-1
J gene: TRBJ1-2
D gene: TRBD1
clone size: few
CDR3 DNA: TGTGCCACCAACCGGGACAGGGTGTCGCGCTATGGCTACACCTTC
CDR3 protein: CATNRDRVSRYGYTF

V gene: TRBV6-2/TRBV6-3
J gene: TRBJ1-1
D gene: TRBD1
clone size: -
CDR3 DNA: TGTGCCAGCAGTCGCGGACAGGCAAATGAAGCTTTCTTT
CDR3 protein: CASSRGQANEAFF

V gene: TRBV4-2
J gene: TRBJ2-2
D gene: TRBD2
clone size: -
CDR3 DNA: TGTGCCAGCAGCCAAGATAGGTGGGAGGGTTGGGTCACCGGGGAGCTGTTTTTT
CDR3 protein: CASSQDRWEGWVTGELFF

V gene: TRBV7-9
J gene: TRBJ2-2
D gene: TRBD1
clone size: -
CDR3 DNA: TGTGCCAGCAGCTTCCCGACAGGGGTAACCGGGGAGCTGTTTTTT
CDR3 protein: CASSFPTGVTGELFF

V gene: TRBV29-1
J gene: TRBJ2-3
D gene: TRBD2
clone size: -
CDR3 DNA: TGCAGCGTTGAAGAGGGGGGGACAGATACGCAGTATTTT
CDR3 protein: CSVEEGGTDTQYF

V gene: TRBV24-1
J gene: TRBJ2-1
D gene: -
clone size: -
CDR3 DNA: TGTGCCACCAGTGATTCCGGGAAGGGTATGAGTAATGAGCAGTTCTTC
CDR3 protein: CATSDSGKGMSNEQFF

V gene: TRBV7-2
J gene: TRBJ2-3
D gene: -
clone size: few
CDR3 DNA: TGTGCCAGCAGCTTAAACCGGGGGAAGAGCACAGATACGCAGTATTTT
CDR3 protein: CASSLNRGKSTDTQYF

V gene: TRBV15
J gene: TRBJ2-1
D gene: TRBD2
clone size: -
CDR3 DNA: TGTGCCACCAGCCGTAGGACTAGCGCCTACAATGAGCAGTTCTTC
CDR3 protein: CATSRRTSAYNEQFF

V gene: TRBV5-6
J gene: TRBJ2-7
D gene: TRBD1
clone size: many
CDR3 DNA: TGTGCCAGCAGCTATGGGACAGGGGCCTACGAGCAGTACTTC
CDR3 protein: CASSYGTGAYEQYF